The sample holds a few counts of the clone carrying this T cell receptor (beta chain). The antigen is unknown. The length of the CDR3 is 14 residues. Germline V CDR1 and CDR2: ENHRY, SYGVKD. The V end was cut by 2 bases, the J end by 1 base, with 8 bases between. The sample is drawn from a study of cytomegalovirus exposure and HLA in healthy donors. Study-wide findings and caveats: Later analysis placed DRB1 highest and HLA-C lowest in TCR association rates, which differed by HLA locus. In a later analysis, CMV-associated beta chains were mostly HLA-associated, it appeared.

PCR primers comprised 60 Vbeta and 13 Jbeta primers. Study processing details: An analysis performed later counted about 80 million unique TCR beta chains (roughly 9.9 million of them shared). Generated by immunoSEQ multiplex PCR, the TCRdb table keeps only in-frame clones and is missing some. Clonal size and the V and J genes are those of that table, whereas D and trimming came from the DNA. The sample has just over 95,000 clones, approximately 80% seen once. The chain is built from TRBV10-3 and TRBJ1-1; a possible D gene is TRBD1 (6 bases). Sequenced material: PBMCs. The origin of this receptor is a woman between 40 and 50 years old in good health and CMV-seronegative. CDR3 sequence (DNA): TGTGCCATCAGTGAGGCAGGGGCGAACACTGAAGCTTTCTTT. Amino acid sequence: CAISEAGANTEAFF.